In its sample, the clone carrying this TCR beta chain was seen a few times. The record originates from a study of blood T cell repertoires in COVID-19. Study context: Italy, Spain and the United States were the sources of the convalescent and acute COVID-19 samples. T cells, B-cell-depleted T cells, or PBMCs provided the cDNA or gDNA that served as material.

V gave up 3 bases and J gave up 4 bases; unmatched junction bases: 1. CDR1 is SGHNT and CDR2 is YENEEA in the germline V gene. The CDR3 spans 15 residues. Per the original methods: It was from reference gene primer amplification that nucleated cell counts were estimated. Sequenced by immunoSEQ multiplex PCR; TCRdb stores in-frame clones only, minus some. Clone size and the V and J calls come from that table; the DNA yielded D and trimming. The data contain about 180,000 clones, approximately 87% of them seen just once; the ten biggest clones take up nearly 2.5%. This rearrangement joins TRBV11-3 to TRBJ2-2; 11 bases are shared with TRBD2. The source material was peripheral blood. This TCR was recovered from a middle-aged man with active or convalescent COVID-19. The CDR3 nucleotides read TGTGCCAGCAGCTTCACTAGCGGGGGCACCGGGGAGCTGTTTTTT. Its protein is CASSFTSGGTGELFF. The entire variable domain, with the rest obtained from reference TRBV11-3 and TRBJ2-2, is as follows: EAGVVQSPRYKIIEKKQPVAFWCNPISGHNTLYWYLQNLGQGPELLIRYENEEAVDDSQLPKDRFSAERLKGVDSTLKIQPAELGDSAVYLCASSFTSGGTGELFFGEGSRLTVL.